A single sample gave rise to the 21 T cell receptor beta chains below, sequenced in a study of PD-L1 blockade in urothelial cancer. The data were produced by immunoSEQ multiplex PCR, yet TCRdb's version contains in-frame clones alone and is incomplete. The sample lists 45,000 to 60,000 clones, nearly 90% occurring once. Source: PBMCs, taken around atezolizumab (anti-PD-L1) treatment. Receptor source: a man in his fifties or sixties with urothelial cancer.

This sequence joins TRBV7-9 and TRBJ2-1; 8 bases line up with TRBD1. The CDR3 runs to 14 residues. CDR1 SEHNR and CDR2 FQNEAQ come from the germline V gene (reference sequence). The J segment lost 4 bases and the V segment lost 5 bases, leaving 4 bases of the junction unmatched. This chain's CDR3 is CASSMDREYNEQFF. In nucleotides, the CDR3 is TGTGCCAGCAGCATGGACAGGGAATACAATGAGCAGTTCTTC.

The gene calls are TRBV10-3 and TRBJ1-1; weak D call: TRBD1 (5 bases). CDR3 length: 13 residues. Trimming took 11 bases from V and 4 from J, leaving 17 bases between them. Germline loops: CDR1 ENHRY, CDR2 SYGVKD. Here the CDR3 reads CAVGRGGTTEAFF. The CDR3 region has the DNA TGTGCCGTCGGCCGGGGAGGGACCACTGAAGCTTTCTTT.

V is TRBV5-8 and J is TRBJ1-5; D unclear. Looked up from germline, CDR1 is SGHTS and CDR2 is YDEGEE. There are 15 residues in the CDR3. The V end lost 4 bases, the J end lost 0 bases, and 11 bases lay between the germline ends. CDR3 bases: TGTGCCAGCAGCGGAGGGAGGGTTAGCAATCAGCCCCAGCATTTT. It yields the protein CASSGGRVSNQPQHF.

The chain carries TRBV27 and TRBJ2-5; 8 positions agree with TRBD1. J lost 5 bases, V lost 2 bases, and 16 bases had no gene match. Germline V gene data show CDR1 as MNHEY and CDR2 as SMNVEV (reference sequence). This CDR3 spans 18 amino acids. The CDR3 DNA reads TGTGCCAGCAGTTTACCCGACAGGGGCCCCGGGACCGGGGAGACCCAGTACTTC. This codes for CASSLPDRGPGTGETQYF.

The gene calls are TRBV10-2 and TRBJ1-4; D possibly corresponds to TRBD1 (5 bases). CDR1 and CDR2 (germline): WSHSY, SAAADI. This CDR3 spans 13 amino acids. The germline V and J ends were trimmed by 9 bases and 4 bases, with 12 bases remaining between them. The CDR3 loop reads CASTDSFNEKLFF. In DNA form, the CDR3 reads TGCGCCAGTACTGACAGTTTTAATGAAAAACTGTTTTTT.

Here the CDR3 reads CASKDRTRHNEQFF. The DNA for the CDR3 is TGTGCCAGCAAAGACAGGACGAGGCACAATGAGCAGTTCTTC. The V and J genes are TRBV6-6 and TRBJ2-1; possibly TRBD1 for D (6 bases). The CDR3 runs to 14 residues. From germline, CDR1 is MNHNY and CDR2 SVGAGI (reference sequence). Between the trimmed V and J ends, which lost 7 bases and 5 bases, there was a span of 15 bases.

The DNA for the CDR3 is TGTGCCAGCAGCTTGGGCCCGGGTGACAATGAGCAGTTCTTC. The encoded protein is CASSLGPGDNEQFF. The rearrangement links TRBV5-6 to TRBJ2-1; unclear D gene. Germline V CDR1 and CDR2: SGHDT, YYEEEE. The CDR3 extends over 14 amino acids. Deletions cut 0 bases from V and 5 bases from J, with 9 bases between.

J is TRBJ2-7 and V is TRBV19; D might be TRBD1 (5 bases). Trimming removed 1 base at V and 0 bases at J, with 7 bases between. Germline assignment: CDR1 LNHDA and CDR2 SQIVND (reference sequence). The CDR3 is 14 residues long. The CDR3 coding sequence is TGTGCCAGTAGTATAGCCCAGGGCTCCTACGAGCAGTACTTC. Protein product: CASSIAQGSYEQYF.

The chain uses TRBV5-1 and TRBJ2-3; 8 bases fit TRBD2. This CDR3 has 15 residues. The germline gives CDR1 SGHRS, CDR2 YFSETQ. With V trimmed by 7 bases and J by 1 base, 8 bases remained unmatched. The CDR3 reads CASFPGGAGTDTQYF. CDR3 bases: TGCGCCAGCTTTCCGGGGGGGGCCGGCACAGATACGCAGTATTTT.

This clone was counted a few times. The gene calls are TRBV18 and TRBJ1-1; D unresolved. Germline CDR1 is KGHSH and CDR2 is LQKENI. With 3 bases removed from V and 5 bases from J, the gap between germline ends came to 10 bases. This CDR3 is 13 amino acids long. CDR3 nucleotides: TGTGCCAGCTCACCTGAGGGTTGGACTGAAGCTTTCTTT. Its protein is CASSPEGWTEAFF.

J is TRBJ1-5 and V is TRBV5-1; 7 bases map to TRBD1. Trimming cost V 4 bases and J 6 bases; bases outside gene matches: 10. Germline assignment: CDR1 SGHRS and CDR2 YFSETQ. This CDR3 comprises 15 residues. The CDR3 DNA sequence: TGCGCCAGCAGCCCTACAGGGGACCGCAGTCAGCCCCAGCATTTT. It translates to CASSPTGDRSQPQHF.

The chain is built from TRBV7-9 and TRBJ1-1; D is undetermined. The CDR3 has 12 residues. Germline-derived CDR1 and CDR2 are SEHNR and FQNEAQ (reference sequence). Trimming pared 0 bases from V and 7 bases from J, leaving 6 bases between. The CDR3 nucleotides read TGTGCCAGCAGCTTAGCGCGGGGTGAAGCTTTCTTT. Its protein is CASSLARGEAFF.

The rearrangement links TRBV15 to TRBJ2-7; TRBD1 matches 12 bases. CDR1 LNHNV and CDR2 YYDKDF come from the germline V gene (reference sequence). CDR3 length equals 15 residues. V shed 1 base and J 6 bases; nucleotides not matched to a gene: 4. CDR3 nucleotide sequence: TGTGCCACCAGCAGAGGGGGACAGGGGGCCCTCGAGCAGTACTTC. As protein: CATSRGGQGALEQYF. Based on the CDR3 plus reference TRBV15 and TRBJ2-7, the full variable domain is DAMVIQNPRYQVTQFGKPVTLSCSQTLNHNVMYWYQQKSSQAPKLLFHYYDKDFNNEADTPDNFQSRRPNTSFCFLDIRSPGLGDTAMYLCATSRGGQGALEQYFGPGTRLTVT.

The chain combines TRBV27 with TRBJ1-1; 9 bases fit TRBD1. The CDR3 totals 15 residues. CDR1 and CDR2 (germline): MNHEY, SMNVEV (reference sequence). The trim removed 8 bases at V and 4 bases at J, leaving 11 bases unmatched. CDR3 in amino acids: CASGNRGLKGTEAFF. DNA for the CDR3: TGTGCCAGCGGAAACAGGGGGCTAAAGGGCACTGAAGCTTTCTTT.

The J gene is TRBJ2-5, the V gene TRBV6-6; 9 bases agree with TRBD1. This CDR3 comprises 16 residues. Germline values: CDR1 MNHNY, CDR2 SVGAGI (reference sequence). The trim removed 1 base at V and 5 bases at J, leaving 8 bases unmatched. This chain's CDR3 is CASSYWDRVRGETQYF. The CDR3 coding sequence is TGTGCCAGCAGTTACTGGGACAGGGTCCGTGGGGAGACCCAGTACTTC.

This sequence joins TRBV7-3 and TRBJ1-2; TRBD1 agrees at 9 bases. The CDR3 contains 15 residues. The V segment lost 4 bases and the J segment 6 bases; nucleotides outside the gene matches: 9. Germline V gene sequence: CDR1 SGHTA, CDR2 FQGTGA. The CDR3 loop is CASSSTGGAEHGYTF. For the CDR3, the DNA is TGTGCCAGCAGCTCAACAGGGGGCGCGGAGCATGGCTACACCTTC.

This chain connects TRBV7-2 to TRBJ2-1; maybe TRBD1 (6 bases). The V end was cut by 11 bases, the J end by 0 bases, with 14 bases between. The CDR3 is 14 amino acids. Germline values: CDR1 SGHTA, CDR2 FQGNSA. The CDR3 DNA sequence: TGTGCCTCAGGGGCGGGTAGCTCCTACAATGAGCAGTTCTTC. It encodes CASGAGSSYNEQFF.

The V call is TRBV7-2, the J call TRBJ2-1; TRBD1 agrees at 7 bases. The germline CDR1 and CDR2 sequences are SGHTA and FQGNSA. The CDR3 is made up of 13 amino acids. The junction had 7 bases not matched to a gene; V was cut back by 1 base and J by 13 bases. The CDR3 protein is CASSLGYDRVQFF. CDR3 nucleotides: TGTGCCAGCAGCTTAGGGTACGACAGGGTCCAGTTCTTC.

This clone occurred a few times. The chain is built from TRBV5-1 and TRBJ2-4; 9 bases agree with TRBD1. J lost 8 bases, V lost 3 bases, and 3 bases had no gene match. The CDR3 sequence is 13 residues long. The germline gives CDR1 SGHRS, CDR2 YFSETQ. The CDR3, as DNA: TGCGCCAGCAGCTCCCGGACAGGGGACATTCAGTACTTC. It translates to CASSSRTGDIQYF.

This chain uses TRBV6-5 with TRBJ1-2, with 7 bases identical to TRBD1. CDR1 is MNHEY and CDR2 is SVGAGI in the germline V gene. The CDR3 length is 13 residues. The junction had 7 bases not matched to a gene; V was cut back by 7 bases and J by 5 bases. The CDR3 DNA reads TGTGCCAGCACTCCCGGGACAGTGTATGGCTACACCTTC. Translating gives CASTPGTVYGYTF.

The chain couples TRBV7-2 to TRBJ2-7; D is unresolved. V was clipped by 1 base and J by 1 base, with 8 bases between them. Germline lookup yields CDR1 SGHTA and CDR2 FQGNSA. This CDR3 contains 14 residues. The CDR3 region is CASSLDKRSYEQYF. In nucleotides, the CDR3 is TGTGCCAGCAGCTTAGACAAGAGGTCCTACGAGCAGTACTTC.